Listed below are T cell receptor beta chains from one sample, sequenced in a study of blood T cell repertoires in COVID-19. Sequenced by immunoSEQ multiplex PCR; TCRdb stores in-frame clones only, minus some. The sample includes 300,000 to 450,000 clones, over 75% of them seen just once. Sample: PBMCs or T cells enriched from blood (not recorded which). Source of these receptors: a young man who had recovered from COVID-19. Both conserved end residues are part of each CDR3. D genes are given only for firm matches. The size entry is marked missing in some rows and otherwise reads once, few, many or a size class.

len	j_gene	abundance	d_gene	v_gene	CDR3nt	CDR3aa
15	TRBJ1-2	NA	NA	TRBV6-5	TGTGCCAGCAGTTACTATCCCACAGGGATGGACGGCTACACCTTC	CASSYYPTGMDGYTF
13	TRBJ1-1	once	NA	TRBV5-1	TGCGCCAGCAGCTCTCCTTCGAACACTGAAGCTTTCTTT	CASSSPSNTEAFF
15	TRBJ1-4	NA	TRBD1	TRBV19	TGTGCCAGTAGCTATTACGGACAGGGTAAAGAAAAACTGTTTTTT	CASSYYGQGKEKLFF
12	TRBJ1-2	few	NA	TRBV9	TGTGCCAGCAGCGTAGACGGCTATGGCTACACCTTC	CASSVDGYGYTF
13	TRBJ1-1	NA	TRBD1	TRBV7-8	TGTGCCAGCAGCCGACAGGGATGGACTGAAGCTTTCTTT	CASSRQGWTEAFF
14	TRBJ2-7	NA	NA	TRBV4-2	TGTGCCAGCAGCCAAGATCAGGGCCCCTACGAGCAGTACTTC	CASSQDQGPYEQYF
13	TRBJ1-2	NA	TRBD1	TRBV9	TGTGCCAGCAGCCTCCCTGCAGGGGGCGGCTACACCTTC	CASSLPAGGGYTF
15	TRBJ1-1	NA	TRBD1	TRBV27	TGTGCCAGCAGCAAATCGGGACAGGCTATCACTGAAGCTTTCTTT	CASSKSGQAITEAFF
17	TRBJ2-5	NA	TRBD2	TRBV4-1	TGCGCCAGCAGCCTGGGACTAGCGGGGGGGGACAAAGAGACCCAGTACTTC	CASSLGLAGGDKETQYF
14	TRBJ2-1	NA	NA	TRBV7-3	TGTGCCAGCAGCTTACGGGGGTCCTACAATGAGCAGTTCTTC	CASSLRGSYNEQFF
15	TRBJ2-7	NA	TRBD2	TRBV7-2	TGTGCCAGCAGCCAAGACCCTAGCGGGACCTACGAGCAGTACTTC	CASSQDPSGTYEQYF
20	TRBJ1-2	NA	NA	TRBV5-5	TGTGCCAGCAGCTTGGGCCGGTTTGCCCGTTCGGGGACTCGACTTGGGGGCTACACCTTC	CASSLGRFARSGTRLGGYTF
15	TRBJ1-6	NA	TRBD1	TRBV13	TGTGCCAGCAGCTTAGAGGGGACAGGGGACTCACCCCTCCACTTT	CASSLEGTGDSPLHF
17	TRBJ2-1	NA	NA	TRBV7-3	TGTGCCAGCAGCTTAAATCCCACCACTAGCTCCTACAATGAGCAGTTCTTC	CASSLNPTTSSYNEQFF
12	TRBJ2-1	NA	TRBD2	TRBV7-2	TGTGCCAGCAGGCGACTAGCTAATGAGCAGTTCTTC	CASRRLANEQFF
13	TRBJ2-3	NA	NA	TRBV12-3/TRBV12-4	TGTGCCAGCCAAAGAGGGTACACAGATACGCAGTATTTT	CASQRGYTDTQYF
14	TRBJ2-2	NA	TRBD1	TRBV20-1	TGCAGTGCTAGTTTGTCAGGGGGCACCGGGGAGCTGTTTTTT	CSASLSGGTGELFF
15	TRBJ2-1	NA	TRBD2	TRBV7-8	TGTGCCAGCACCCCCGACAGCGGGGGAGTCAATGAGCAGTTCTTC	CASTPDSGGVNEQFF
16	TRBJ2-5	NA	NA	TRBV21-1	TGTGCCAGCAGCAAAGCATCCCTAGCGGGAGAGGCGACCCAGTACTTC	CASSKASLAGEATQYF
14	TRBJ2-7	NA	TRBD2	TRBV11-2	TGTGCCAGCAGCCCTGGGACTACAACCTACGAGCAGTACTTC	CASSPGTTTYEQYF
13	TRBJ1-1	NA	NA	TRBV5-1	TGCGCCAGCAGTGAACAGGGTAACACTGAAGCTTTCTTT	CASSEQGNTEAFF
13	TRBJ2-7	NA	NA	TRBV11-2	TGTGCCAGCAGCCGGACCCCCAGGGACGAGCAGTACTTC	CASSRTPRDEQYF
18	TRBJ2-1	NA	NA	TRBV7-9	TGTGCCAGCAGCTCGAGGATATTCCCGCAGTCTCGGGACAATGAGCAGTTCTTC	CASSSRIFPQSRDNEQFF
15	TRBJ1-1	NA	NA	TRBV4-2	TGTGCCAGCAGCCCCGAGGACAGCATGAACACTGAAGCTTTCTTT	CASSPEDSMNTEAFF
12	TRBJ1-1	NA	NA	TRBV29-1	TGCAGCGTTGGCAGGGTGGACACTGAAGCTTTCTTT	CSVGRVDTEAFF
16	TRBJ2-1	NA	TRBD2	TRBV4-2	TGTGCCAGCAGCACCATAGCGGGAAGCTCCTACAATGAGCAGTTCTTC	CASSTIAGSSYNEQFF
13	TRBJ2-1	NA	TRBD2	TRBV29-1	TGCAGCGCCCGGACTAGCGGGAGTGATGAGCAGTTCTTC	CSARTSGSDEQFF
12	TRBJ1-2	once	NA	TRBV24-1	TGTGCCACCAGTGTCGACAGCTATGGCTACACCTTC	CATSVDSYGYTF